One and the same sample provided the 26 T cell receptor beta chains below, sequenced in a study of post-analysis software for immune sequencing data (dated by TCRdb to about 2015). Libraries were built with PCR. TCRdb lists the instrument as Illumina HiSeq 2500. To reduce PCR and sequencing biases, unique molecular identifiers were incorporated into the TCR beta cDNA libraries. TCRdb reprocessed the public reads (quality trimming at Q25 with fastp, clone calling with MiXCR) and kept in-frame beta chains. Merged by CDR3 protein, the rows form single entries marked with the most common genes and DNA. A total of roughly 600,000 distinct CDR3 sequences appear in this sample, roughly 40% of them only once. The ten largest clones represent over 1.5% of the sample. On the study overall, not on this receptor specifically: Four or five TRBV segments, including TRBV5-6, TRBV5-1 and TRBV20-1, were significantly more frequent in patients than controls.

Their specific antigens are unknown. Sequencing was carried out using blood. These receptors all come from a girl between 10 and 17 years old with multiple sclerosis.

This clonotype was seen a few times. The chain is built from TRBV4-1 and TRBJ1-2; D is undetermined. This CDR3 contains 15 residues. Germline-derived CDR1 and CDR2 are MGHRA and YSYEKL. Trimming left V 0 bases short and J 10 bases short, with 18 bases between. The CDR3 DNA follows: TGCGCCAGCAGCCAAGAACCCGTTCCTGCTCTGGACTACACCTTC. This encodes CASSQEPVPALDYTF.

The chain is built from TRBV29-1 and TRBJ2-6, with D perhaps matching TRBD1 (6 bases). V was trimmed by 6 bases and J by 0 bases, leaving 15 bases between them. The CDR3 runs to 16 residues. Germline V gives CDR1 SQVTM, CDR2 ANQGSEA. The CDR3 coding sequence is TGCAGCGTCGCCCGGGACACAGACTCTGGGGCCAACGTCCTGACTTTC. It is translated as CSVARDTDSGANVLTF.

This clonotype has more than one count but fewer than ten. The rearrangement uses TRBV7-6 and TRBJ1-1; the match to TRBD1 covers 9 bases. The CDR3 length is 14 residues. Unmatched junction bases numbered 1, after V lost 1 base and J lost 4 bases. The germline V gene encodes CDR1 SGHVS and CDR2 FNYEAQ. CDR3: CASSLGGQGTEAFF. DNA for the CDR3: TGTGCCAGCAGCTTAGGGGGACAGGGCACTGAAGCTTTCTTT. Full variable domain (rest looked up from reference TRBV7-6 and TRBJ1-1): GAGVSQSPRYKVTKRGQDVALRCDPISGHVSLYWYRQALGQGPEFLTYFNYEAQQDKSGLPNDRFSAERPEGSISTLTIQRTEQRDSAMYRCASSLGGQGTEAFFGQGTRLTVV.

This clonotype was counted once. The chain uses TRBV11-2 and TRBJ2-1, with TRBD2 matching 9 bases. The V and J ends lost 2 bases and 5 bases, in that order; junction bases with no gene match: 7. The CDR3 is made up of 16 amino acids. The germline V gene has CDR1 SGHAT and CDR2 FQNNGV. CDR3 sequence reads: CASSLPRGGVDNEQFF. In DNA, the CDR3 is TGTGCCAGCAGCTTACCACGCGGGGGGGTGGACAATGAGCAGTTCTTC.

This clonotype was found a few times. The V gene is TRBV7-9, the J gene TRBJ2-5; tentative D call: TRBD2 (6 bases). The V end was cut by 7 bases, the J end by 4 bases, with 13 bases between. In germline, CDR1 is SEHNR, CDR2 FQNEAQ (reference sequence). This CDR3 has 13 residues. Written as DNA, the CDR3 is TGTGCCAGCAACATGCTCGGGGGAGAGACCCAGTACTTC. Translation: CASNMLGGETQYF.

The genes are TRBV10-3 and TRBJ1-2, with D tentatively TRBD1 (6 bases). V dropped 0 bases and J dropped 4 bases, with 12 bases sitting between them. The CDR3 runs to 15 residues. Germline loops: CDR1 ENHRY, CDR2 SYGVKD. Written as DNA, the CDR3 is TGTGCCATCAGTGAGTCGCAGGGGAGTCGCTATGGCTACACCTTC. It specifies CAISESQGSRYGYTF.

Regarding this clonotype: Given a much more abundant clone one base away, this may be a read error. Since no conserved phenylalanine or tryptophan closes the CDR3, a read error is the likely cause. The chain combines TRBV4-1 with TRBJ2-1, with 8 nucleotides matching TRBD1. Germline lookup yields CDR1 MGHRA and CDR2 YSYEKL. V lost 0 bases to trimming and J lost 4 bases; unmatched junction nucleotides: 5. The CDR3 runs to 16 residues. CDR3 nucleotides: TGCGCCAGCAGCCAAGAAGCCGGACAGGGTTACAATGAGCAGTTCTAC. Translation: CASSQEAGQGYNEQFY.

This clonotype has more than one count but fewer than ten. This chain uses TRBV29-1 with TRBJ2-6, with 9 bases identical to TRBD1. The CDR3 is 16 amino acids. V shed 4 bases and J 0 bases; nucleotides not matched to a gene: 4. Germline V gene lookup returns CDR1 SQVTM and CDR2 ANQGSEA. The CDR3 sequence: CSVVMGQGSGANVLTF. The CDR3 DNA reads TGCAGCGTTGTAATGGGACAGGGCTCTGGGGCCAACGTCCTGACTTTC.

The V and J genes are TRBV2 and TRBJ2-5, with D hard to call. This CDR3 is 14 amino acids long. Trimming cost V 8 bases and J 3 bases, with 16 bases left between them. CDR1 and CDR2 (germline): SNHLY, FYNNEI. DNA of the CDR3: TGTGCCAGCGGCGCCGGTCAGGCGAAAGAGACCCAGTACTTC. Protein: CASGAGQAKETQYF.

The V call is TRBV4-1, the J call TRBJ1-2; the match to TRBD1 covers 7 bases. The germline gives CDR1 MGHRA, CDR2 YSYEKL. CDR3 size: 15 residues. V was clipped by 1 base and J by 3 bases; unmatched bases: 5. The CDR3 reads CASSQGQGPHYGYTF. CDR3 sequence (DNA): TGCGCCAGCAGCCAAGGACAGGGACCCCACTATGGCTACACCTTC.

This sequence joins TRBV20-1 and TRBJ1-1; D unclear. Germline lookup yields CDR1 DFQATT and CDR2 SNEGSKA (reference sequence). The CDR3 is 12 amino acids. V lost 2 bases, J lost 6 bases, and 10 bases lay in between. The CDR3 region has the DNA TGCAGTGCTAGATTCGGGAGAGCTGAAGCTTTCTTT. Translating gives CSARFGRAEAFF.

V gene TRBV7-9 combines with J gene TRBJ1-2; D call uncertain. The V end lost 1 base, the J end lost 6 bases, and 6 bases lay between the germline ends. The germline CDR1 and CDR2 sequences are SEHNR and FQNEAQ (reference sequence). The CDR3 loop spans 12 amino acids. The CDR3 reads CASSLGHDGYTF. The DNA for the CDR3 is TGTGCCAGCAGCTTAGGTCATGATGGCTACACCTTC.

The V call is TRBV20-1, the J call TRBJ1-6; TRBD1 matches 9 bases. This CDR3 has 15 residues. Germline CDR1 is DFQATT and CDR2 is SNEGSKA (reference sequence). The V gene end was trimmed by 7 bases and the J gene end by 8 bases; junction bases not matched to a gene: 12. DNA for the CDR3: TGCAGTGTTTTCACGGGACAGGGCCCTTATTCACCCCTCCACTTT. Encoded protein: CSVFTGQGPYSPLHF.

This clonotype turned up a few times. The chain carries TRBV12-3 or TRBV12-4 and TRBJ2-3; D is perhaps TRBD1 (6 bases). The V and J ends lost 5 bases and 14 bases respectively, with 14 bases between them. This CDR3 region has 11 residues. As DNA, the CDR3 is TGTGCCAGCAGTACTGGACAGCCGACGTATTTT. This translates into CASSTGQPTYF.

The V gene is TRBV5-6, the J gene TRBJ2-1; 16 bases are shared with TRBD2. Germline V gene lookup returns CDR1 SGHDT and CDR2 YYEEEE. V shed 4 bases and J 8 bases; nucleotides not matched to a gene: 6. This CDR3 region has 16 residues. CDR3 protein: CASSTGLAGGLDEQFF. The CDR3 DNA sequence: TGTGCCAGCAGCACGGGACTAGCGGGGGGGCTAGATGAGCAGTTCTTC.

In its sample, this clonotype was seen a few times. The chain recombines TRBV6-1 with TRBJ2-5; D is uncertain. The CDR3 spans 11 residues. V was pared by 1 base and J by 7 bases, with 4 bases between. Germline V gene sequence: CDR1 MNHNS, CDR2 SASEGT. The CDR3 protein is CASSEVATQYF. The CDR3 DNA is TGTGCCAGCAGTGAAGTAGCGACCCAGTACTTC.

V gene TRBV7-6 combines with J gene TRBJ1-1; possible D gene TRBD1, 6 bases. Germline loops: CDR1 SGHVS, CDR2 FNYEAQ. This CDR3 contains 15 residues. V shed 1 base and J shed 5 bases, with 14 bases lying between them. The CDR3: CASSLEARGSTEAFF. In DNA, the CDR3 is TGTGCCAGCAGCTTAGAAGCCAGGGGCAGTACTGAAGCTTTCTTT.

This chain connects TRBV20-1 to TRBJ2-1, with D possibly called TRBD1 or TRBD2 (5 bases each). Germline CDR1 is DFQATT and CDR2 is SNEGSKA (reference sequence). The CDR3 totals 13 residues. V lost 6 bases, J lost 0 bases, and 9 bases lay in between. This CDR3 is CSARDDSYNEQFF. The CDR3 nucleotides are TGCAGTGCCCGGGACGACTCCTACAATGAGCAGTTCTTC.

This chain's CDR3 is CASTPAGTPYEQYF. The DNA for the CDR3 is TGTGCCAGCACCCCAGCAGGAACCCCCTACGAGCAGTACTTC. The chain has TRBV27 and TRBJ2-7; D gene uncertain. From germline, CDR1 is MNHEY and CDR2 SMNVEV (reference sequence). The CDR3 has 14 residues. V was shortened by 7 bases and J by 2 bases, with 15 bases between the two germline ends.

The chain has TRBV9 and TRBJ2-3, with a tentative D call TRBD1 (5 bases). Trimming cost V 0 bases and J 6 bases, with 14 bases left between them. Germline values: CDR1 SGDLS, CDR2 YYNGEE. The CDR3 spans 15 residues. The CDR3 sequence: CASSVEDTFWDTQYF. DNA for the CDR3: TGTGCCAGCAGCGTAGAGGACACCTTCTGGGATACGCAGTATTTT.

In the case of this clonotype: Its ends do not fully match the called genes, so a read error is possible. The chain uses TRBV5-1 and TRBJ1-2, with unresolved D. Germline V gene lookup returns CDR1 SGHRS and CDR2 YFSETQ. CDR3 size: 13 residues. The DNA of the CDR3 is TGTGCCAGCAGTTTATCGGATAACTATGGCTACACCTTC. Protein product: CASSLSDNYGYTF. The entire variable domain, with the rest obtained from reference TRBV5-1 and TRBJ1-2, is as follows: KAGVTQTPRYLIKTRGQQVTLSCSPISGHRSVSWYQQTPGQGLQFLFEYFSETQRNKGNFPGRFSGRQFSNSRSEMNVSTLELGDSALYLCASSLSDNYGYTFGSGTRLTVV.

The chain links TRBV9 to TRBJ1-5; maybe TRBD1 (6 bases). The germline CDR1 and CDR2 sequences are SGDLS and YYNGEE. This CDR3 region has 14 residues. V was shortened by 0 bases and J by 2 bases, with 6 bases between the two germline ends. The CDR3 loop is CASSVGQGNQPQHF. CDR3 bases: TGTGCCAGCAGCGTAGGACAGGGCAATCAGCCCCAGCATTTT.

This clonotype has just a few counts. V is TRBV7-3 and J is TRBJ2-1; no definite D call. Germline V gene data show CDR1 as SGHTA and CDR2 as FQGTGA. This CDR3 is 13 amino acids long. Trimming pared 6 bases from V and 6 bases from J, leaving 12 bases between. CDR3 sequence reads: CASSTQHGNEQFF. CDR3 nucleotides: TGTGCCAGCAGTACCCAGCACGGCAATGAGCAGTTCTTC.

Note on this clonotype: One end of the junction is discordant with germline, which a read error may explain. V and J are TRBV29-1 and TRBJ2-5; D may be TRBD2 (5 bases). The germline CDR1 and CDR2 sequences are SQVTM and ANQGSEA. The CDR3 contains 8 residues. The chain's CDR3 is CSFDGEYF. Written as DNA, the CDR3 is TGCAGCTTTGACGGGGAGTACTTC.

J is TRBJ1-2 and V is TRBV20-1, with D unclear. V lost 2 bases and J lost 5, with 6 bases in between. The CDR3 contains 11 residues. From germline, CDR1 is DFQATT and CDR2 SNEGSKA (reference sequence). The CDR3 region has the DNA TGCAGTGCTAGAAGAGGGTATGGCTACACCTTC. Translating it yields CSARRGYGYTF.

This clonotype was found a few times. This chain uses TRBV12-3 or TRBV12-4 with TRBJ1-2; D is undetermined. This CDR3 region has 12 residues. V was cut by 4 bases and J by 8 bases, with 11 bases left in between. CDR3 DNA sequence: TGTGCCAGCAGTTACCGGGCCCGGGGCTACACCTTC. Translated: CASSYRARGYTF.